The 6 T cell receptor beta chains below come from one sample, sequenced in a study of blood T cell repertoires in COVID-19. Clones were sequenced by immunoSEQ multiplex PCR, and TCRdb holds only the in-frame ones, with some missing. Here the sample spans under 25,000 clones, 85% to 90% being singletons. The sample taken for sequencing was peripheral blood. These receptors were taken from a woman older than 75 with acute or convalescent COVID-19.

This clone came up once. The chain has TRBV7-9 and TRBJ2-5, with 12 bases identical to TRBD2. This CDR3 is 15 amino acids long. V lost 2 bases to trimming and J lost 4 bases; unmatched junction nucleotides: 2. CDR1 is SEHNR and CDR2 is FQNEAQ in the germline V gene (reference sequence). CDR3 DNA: TGTGCCAGCAGCTTACTAGCGGGGGGGCTAGAGACCCAGTACTTC. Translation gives CASSLLAGGLETQYF.

CDR3 loop: CAWRTGVGYGYTF. The DNA of the CDR3 is TGTGCCTGGAGGACAGGAGTAGGATATGGCTACACCTTC. V is TRBV30 and J is TRBJ1-2; possible D gene TRBD1, 6 bases. The CDR3 is 13 amino acids. Germline V lookup: CDR1 GTSNPN, CDR2 SVGIG (reference sequence). V was cut by 3 bases and J by 5 bases, with 13 bases left in between.

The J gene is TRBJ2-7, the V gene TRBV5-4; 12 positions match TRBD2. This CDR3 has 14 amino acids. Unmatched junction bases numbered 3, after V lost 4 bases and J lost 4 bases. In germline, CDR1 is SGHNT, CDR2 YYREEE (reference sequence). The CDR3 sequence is CASSRTSGVYEQYF. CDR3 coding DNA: TGTGCCAGCAGCCGGACTAGCGGGGTGTACGAGCAGTACTTC.

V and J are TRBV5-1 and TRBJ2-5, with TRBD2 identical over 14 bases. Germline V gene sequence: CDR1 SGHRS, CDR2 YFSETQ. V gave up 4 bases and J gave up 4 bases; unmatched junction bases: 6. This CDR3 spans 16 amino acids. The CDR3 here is CASSLGLAGVGETQYF. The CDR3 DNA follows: TGCGCCAGCAGCCTGGGACTAGCGGGGGTGGGAGAGACCCAGTACTTC.

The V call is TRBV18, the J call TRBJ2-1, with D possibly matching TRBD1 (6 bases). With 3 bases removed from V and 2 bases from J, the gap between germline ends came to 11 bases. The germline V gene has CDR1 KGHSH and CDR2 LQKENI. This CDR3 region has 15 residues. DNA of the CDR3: TGTGCCAGCTCACCCCAGGGGACGGCCTACAATGAGCAGTTCTTC. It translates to CASSPQGTAYNEQFF.

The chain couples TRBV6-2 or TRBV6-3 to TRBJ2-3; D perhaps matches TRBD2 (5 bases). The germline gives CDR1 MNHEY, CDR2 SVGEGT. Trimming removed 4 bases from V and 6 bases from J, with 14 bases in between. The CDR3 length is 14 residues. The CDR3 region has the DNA TGTGCCAGCAGTTCCGGGATCGATCCGGATACGCAGTATTTT. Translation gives CASSSGIDPDTQYF.